This T cell receptor (beta chain) was recovered during a study of T cells after yellow fever vaccination. Study as a whole: Preparation used SMART-Seq v4 Ultra Low Input for the low-cell-number fractions. Study results and caveats: Researchers cautioned that FACS-sorted repertoires could harbor abundant clonotypes contaminating from the bulk population.

V was clipped by 5 bases and J by 0 bases, with 11 bases between them. The germline V gene encodes CDR1 SGHTA and CDR2 FQGTGA. The CDR3 is 15 amino acids. Turning to this clonotype: As yet, its antigen is unknown.

TCR cDNA, made by 5'RACE template switching, carried an added universal primer site and UMIs. TCRdb fed the 5' RACE reads into MiXCR, producing one record per CDR3 protein. The table includes some 290,000 distinct CDR3 sequences, approximately 12% detected once. The V and J genes are TRBV7-3 and TRBJ1-5; D is unresolved. The TCR sequence derives from a man in his late teens or twenties who received the YFV17D yellow fever vaccine. The sequencing used CD4+ T cells sorted from PBMCs, collected 45 days after the yellow fever booster vaccination. The CDR3 DNA reads TGTGCCAGCAGCAGCAACGGCAATAGCAATCAGCCCCAGCATTTT. As protein: CASSSNGNSNQPQHF. Full variable domain (rest looked up from reference TRBV7-3 and TRBJ1-5): GAGVSQTPSNKVTEKGKYVELRCDPISGHTALYWYRQSLGQGPEFLIYFQGTGAADDSGLPNDRFFAVRPEGSVSTLKIQRTERGDSAVYLCASSSNGNSNQPQHFGDGTRLSIL.